In its sample, the clone carrying this T cell receptor (beta chain) was seen many times. The antigen remains undetermined. This CDR3 spans 15 amino acids. Germline V gives CDR1 LGHDT, CDR2 YNNKEL (reference sequence). With 4 bases removed from V and 9 bases from J, the gap between germline ends came to 19 bases. One entry per CDR3 protein, called by TCRdb with MiXCR from the 5' RACE reads. The repertoire consists of about 320,000 distinct CDR3 sequences, with around 4.3% occurring once and the leading ten covering roughly 19%. The data were taken from a study of T cells after yellow fever vaccination. Study-wide context: SMART-Seq v4 Ultra Low Input prepared libraries from low-cell fractions. Study-wide findings and caveats: Weaker overall was a secondary response that nonetheless peaked faster, on day 5 versus 15.

This sequence originates from a man between 18 and 35 years old who received the YFV17D yellow fever vaccine. The chain couples TRBV3-1 to TRBJ2-1; D possibly corresponds to TRBD1 (6 bases). Here the sequenced sample was PBMCs, taken 15 days after the yellow fever booster vaccination. CDR3 sequence reads: CASSPLTFRTAEQFF. CDR3 bases: TGTGCCAGCAGCCCACTAACCTTTCGGACAGCTGAGCAGTTCTTC.